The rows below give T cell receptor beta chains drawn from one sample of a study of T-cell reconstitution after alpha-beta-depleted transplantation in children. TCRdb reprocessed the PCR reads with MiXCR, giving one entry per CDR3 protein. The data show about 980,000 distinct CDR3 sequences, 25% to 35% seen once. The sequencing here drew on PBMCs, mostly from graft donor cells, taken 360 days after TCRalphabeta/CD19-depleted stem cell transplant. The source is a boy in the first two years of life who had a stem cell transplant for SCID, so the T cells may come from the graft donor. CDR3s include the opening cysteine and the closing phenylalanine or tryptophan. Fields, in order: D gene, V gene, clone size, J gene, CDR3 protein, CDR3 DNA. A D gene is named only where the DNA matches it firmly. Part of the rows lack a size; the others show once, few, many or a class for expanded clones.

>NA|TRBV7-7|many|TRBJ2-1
CASSLGWGEQFF
TGTGCCAGCAGCTTAGGTTGGGGTGAGCAGTTCTTC
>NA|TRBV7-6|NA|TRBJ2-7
CASSLSQGNGYEQYF
TGTGCCAGCAGCTTAAGTCAGGGGAATGGTTACGAGCAGTACTTC
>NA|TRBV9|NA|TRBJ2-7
CASSVGPTTNERQYF
TGTGCCAGCAGCGTAGGCCCTACCACTAACGAGCGGCAGTACTTC
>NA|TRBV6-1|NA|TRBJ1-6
CASKGVVNSPLHF
TGTGCCAGCAAGGGGGTTGTCAATTCACCCCTCCACTTT
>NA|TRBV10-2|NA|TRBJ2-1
CASSAGHEQFF
TGCGCCAGCAGTGCGGGTCATGAGCAGTTCTTC
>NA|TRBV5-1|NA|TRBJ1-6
CASSAGAGPESPLHF
TGCGCCAGCAGCGCGGGGGCAGGGCCGGAATCACCCCTCCACTTT
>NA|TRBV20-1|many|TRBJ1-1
CSARLGSVDTEAFF
TGCAGTGCTAGACTGGGGAGTGTGGACACTGAAGCTTTCTTT
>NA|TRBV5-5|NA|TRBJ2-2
CASSLRGTPNTGELFF
TGTGCCAGCAGCCTTCGTGGGACACCTAACACCGGGGAGCTGTTTTTT
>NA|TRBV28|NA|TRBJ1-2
CATGQLRGYTF
TGTGCCACGGGGCAGCTTCGGGGCTACACCTTC
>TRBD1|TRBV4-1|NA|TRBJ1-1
CASSQERAGGVTEAFF
TGCGCCAGCAGCCAAGAACGGGCAGGGGGCGTCACTGAAGCTTTCTTT
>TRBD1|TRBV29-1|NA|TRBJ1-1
CSGGTGIINEAFF
TGCAGCGGAGGGACAGGGATTATTAATGAAGCTTTCTTT
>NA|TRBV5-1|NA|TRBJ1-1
CASSSRSDGAFF
TGCGCCAGCAGCTCCAGATCCGACGGAGCTTTCTTT
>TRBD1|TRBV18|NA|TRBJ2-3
CASSPWDSSTDTQYF
TGTGCCAGCTCACCTTGGGACAGTTCCACAGATACGCAGTATTTT
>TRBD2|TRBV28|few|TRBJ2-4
CASSLVNGRRGIQYF
TGTGCCAGCAGTTTAGTTAACGGGAGGCGGGGCATTCAGTACTTC
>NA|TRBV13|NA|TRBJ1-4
CASGQGHSTNEKLFF
TGTGCCAGCGGCCAGGGCCACTCAACTAATGAAAAACTGTTTTTT
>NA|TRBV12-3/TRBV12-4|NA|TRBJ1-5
CASTPGQGRYSNQPQHF
TGTGCCAGCACTCCCGGTCAGGGACGGTATAGCAATCAGCCCCAGCATTTT
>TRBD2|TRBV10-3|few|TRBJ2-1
CAISVGLAGGLNEQFF
TGTGCCATCAGTGTTGGACTAGCGGGGGGGCTGAATGAGCAGTTCTTC
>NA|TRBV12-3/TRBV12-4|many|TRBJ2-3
CASSLDGEGTDTQYF
TGTGCCAGCAGTTTAGACGGGGAGGGCACAGATACGCAGTATTTT
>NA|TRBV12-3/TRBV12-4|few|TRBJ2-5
CASSPGTGPETQYF
TGTGCCAGCAGCCCCGGCACGGGGCCAGAGACCCAGTACTTC
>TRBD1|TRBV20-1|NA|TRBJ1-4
CSALPLPGGATNEKLFF
TGCAGTGCCCTTCCCCTACCAGGGGGTGCAACTAATGAAAAACTGTTTTTT
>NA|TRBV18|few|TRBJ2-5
CASSPIGSEETQYF
TGTGCCAGCTCACCGATCGGATCGGAAGAGACCCAGTACTTC
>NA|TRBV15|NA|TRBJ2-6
CATSRGPGRTSGANVLTF
TGTGCCACCAGCAGAGGCCCCGGACGGACCTCTGGGGCCAACGTCCTGACTTTC
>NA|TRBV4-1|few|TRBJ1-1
CASSQDRVWTEAFF
TGCGCCAGCAGCCAAGATCGGGTGTGGACTGAAGCTTTCTTT
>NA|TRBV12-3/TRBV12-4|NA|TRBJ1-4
CASSSVYRDEKLFF
TGTGCCAGCAGTTCCGTATATCGGGATGAAAAACTGTTTTTT
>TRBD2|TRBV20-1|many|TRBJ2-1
CSARPSGLAGYNEQFF
TGCAGTGCTAGACCCTCCGGACTAGCGGGGTACAATGAGCAGTTCTTC
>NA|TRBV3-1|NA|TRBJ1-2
CASSQMTTGPGYTF
TGTGCCAGCAGCCAAATGACCACAGGGCCCGGCTACACCTTC
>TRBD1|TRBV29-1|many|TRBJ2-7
CSAGDRGPWYEQYF
TGCAGCGCTGGGGACAGGGGGCCATGGTACGAGCAGTACTTC
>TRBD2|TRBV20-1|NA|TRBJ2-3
CSARLAGSLRDTQYF
TGCAGTGCTCGCCTAGCGGGGAGCTTGCGTGATACGCAGTATTTT